This T cell receptor (beta chain) was identified during a study of metastatic and nonmetastatic thyroid tumors (dated by TCRdb to the early 2020s). Regarding the complete study: Repertoires were compared across peripheral blood and tumor or nodule tissue samples from malignant and benign thyroid patients. What the study reported, not specific to this receptor: In both blood and tumor samples, TCR beta diversity was reported to be significantly higher in malignant tumors than in benign nodules.

Before undergoing thyroid surgery, none of the patients had been given any kind of treatment. Patient clinical samples collected from the early 2010s to the late 2010s were retrospectively analysed using T-cell receptor beta sequencing. V is cut by 3 bases and J by 9 bases, and the space between the germline ends is 20 bases. Sequences KGHDR (CDR1) and SFDVKD (CDR2) are obtained from the germline V gene. Spanning cysteine to phenylalanine, the CDR3 consists of 16 amino acids. Of all the DNA, just the CDR3 is kept, 48 bases in frame from base 1. Library creation used PCR. Data came from an Illumina HiSeq 4000. The TCR beta-chain CDR3 region of each patient was profiled by high-throughput sequencing. On the authors' methods: CDR3 differences across clinicopathological groups were used to build a classifier for discriminating distant-metastatic papillary thyroid cancer patients. To measure repertoire diversity the researchers used the Shannon index, while the Morisita-Horn index served to gauge how similar the tumor and blood repertoires were. The raw public reads went through TCRdb reprocessing: fastp at Q25, MiXCR clone calling, in-frame beta chains kept. The V and J calls and clone size come from TCRdb's table, not from the authors' own analysis. This sample has roughly 48,000 clones in its table, and around a sixth of those were observed once. 2.5% to 3.5% of the sample comes from the top ten.

With respect to this clone: Its antigen remains unidentified. No base-level quality is on record; no much larger clone is a single base apart.

The rearrangement joined TRBV24-1 to TRBJ2-1, with the D gene uncertain. Sample: blood. The receptor comes from a female donor with papillary thyroid cancer or a benign thyroid nodule (not recorded which). Some clones in this sample may be carry-over from other donors' samples. The CDR3 protein sequence reads: CATSDVATTIRGEQFF. The DNA sequence is as follows: TGTGCCACCAGTGATGTTGCAACTACTATACGTGGTGAGCAGTTCTTC.